These 3 T cell receptor beta chains originate from one sample sequenced in a study of post-analysis software for immune sequencing data (dated by TCRdb to between 2015 and 2017). The library came from PCR. Sequencing was carried out with an Illumina HiSeq 2500. To reduce PCR and sequencing biases, unique molecular identifiers were built into the TCR beta cDNA libraries. TCRdb redid the processing of the public reads, applying fastp at Q25 and MiXCR, and retained in-frame beta chains. Here each entry gathers all rows of one CDR3 protein and keeps the most common genes and DNA. The sample records hundreds of thousands of distinct CDR3 sequences, roughly three fifths of which are singletons. Clones ranked in the top ten supply about 11% of the sample. Results the study describes overall, beyond this receptor: Significantly higher frequencies in patients than in controls were found for roughly 5 TRBV segments, including TRBV5-6, TRBV5-1 and TRBV20-1.

No antigen has been identified for these receptors. Sequencing was carried out using blood. The receptor source for this set is a girl aged 2 to 10 with multiple sclerosis.

The chain employs TRBV7-9 and TRBJ2-7; 11 bases are shared with TRBD2. Germline CDR1 and CDR2: SEHNR and FQNEAQ (reference sequence). Trimming took 5 bases from V and 4 from J; bases not matched to a gene: 7. CDR3 length: 15 amino acids. CDR3 residues: CASSNQTSGAYEQYF. The CDR3, as DNA: TGTGCCAGCAGCAATCAGACTAGCGGGGCTTACGAGCAGTACTTC.

The chain links TRBV9 to TRBJ1-1; the match to TRBD1 covers 8 bases. CDR1 is SGDLS, CDR2 YYNGEE, per germline. The CDR3 runs 17 residues. J lost 3 bases, V lost 4 bases, and 14 bases had no gene match. The CDR3 loop is CASSQRTGNSVDTEAFF. The CDR3 nucleotides are TGTGCCAGCAGCCAGAGGACAGGGAATTCCGTCGACACTGAAGCTTTCTTT. Filled out from reference TRBV9 and TRBJ1-1, the complete variable domain reads DSGVTQTPKHLITATGQRVTLRCSPRSGDLSVYWYQQSLDQGLQFLIQYYNGEERAKGNILERFSAQQFPDLHSELNLSSLELGDSALYFCASSQRTGNSVDTEAFFGQGTRLTVV.

V usage is TRBV7-3 and J usage is TRBJ2-1; D is possibly TRBD2 (6 bases). V was shortened by 5 bases and J by 5 bases, with 16 bases between the two germline ends. This CDR3 comprises 15 residues. Germline CDR1 is SGHTA and CDR2 is FQGTGA. The CDR3 loop is CASSLTSLSNNEQFF. The CDR3 region has the DNA TGTGCCAGCAGCCTGACTAGTTTATCCAACAATGAGCAGTTCTTC.